Listed below are T cell receptor beta chains from one sample, sequenced in a study of T cell repertoires in cytomegalovirus infection. No antigen has been assigned to these receptors. TCRdb called the reads again in MiXCR, with one record for every CDR3 protein. Among a few hundred thousand distinct CDR3 sequences listed, around a quarter were seen once. The specimen was cultured PBMCs, collected from culture after CMV antigen stimulation. These receptors came from a human donor in good health (CMV status not recorded). Some clones in this sample may be carry-over from other donors' samples. CDR3s include the opening cysteine and the closing phenylalanine or tryptophan. D genes are given only for firm matches. Only some rows state a clone size, as once, few, many or a class for expanded clones.

d_call	j_call	clone_size	v_call	cdr3_aa	cdr3_nt
-	TRBJ1-2	few	TRBV12-3/TRBV12-4	CASSLRGNYGYTF	TGTGCCAGCAGTTTGAGAGGGAACTATGGCTACACCTTC
-	TRBJ2-3	few	TRBV28	CASSPRGLTSTDTQYF	TGTGCCAGCAGTCCAAGGGGACTTACTAGCACAGATACGCAGTATTTT
-	TRBJ2-2	-	TRBV29-1	CSVVASSANTGELFF	TGCAGCGTTGTAGCGTCCAGCGCGAACACCGGGGAGCTGTTTTTT
-	TRBJ2-7	-	TRBV7-2	CASSYTGYDEQYF	TGTGCCAGCAGCTACACAGGGTATGACGAGCAGTACTTC
TRBD1	TRBJ2-1	many	TRBV11-2	CASSLEGQGYNEQFF	TGTGCCAGCAGCTTAGAAGGACAGGGCTACAATGAGCAGTTCTTC
TRBD2	TRBJ2-5	few	TRBV20-1	CSARGGRAWETQYF	TGCAGTGCTAGGGGCGGGAGGGCCTGGGAGACCCAGTACTTC
-	TRBJ1-5	-	TRBV7-8	CASSLARGVGQPQHF	TGTGCCAGCAGCTTAGCCAGGGGAGTGGGGCAGCCCCAGCATTTT
TRBD2	TRBJ2-4	-	TRBV6-8	CASRPGTSGRGIKNIQYF	TGTGCCAGCAGACCCGGGACTAGCGGGAGGGGGATCAAAAACATTCAGTACTTC
-	TRBJ2-5	few	TRBV5-6	CASSLPDRLGETQYF	TGTGCCAGCAGCTTGCCCGACAGGCTAGGGGAGACCCAGTACTTC
TRBD1	TRBJ1-5	few	TRBV28	CASSLDRGRSAAQHF	TGTGCCAGCAGTCTCGACAGGGGAAGATCAGCGGCCCAGCATTTT
TRBD1	TRBJ1-2	many	TRBV28	CATSTGEYGYTF	TGTGCCACGTCGACAGGGGAATATGGCTACACCTTC
-	TRBJ2-5	-	TRBV6-2/TRBV6-3	CASSHSAVETQYF	TGTGCCAGCAGCCATAGCGCTGTGGAGACCCAGTACTTC
-	TRBJ2-3	-	TRBV14	CASSQGPLGDTQYF	TGTGCCAGCAGCCAGGGCCCCCTTGGGGATACGCAGTATTTT
-	TRBJ1-1	few	TRBV20-1	CSGRVTGLNYGAEAFF	TGCAGTGGAAGAGTAACGGGTCTCAATTACGGGGCTGAAGCTTTCTTT
TRBD2	TRBJ2-1	many	TRBV7-9	CASSLGTSGSRYNEQFF	TGTGCCAGCAGCTTGGGGACTAGCGGGAGTCGCTACAATGAGCAGTTCTTC
-	TRBJ1-2	-	TRBV5-4	CASSLVGGGGGYGYTF	TGTGCCAGCAGCTTGGTTGGGGGAGGCGGTGGCTATGGCTACACCTTC
-	TRBJ2-1	-	TRBV24-1	CATSDTGEAIANEQFF	TGTGCCACCAGTGATACGGGGGAGGCCATCGCAAATGAGCAGTTCTTC
TRBD1	TRBJ1-2	many	TRBV6-4	CASSLTGMDYGYTF	TGTGCCAGCAGTTTGACAGGGATGGACTATGGCTACACCTTC
TRBD1	TRBJ1-1	few	TRBV12-3/TRBV12-4	CASSLSSMTGYDTEAFF	TGTGCCAGCAGCCTCAGCTCTATGACAGGGTATGACACTGAAGCTTTCTTT
-	TRBJ2-7	-	TRBV20-1	CSARALTYEQYF	TGCAGTGCTAGGGCGCTTACCTACGAGCAGTACTTC
-	TRBJ1-5	few	TRBV19	CASSWSRYRVTLSNQPQHF	TGTGCCAGTAGCTGGTCTCGATACAGGGTAACCCTTAGCAATCAGCCCCAGCATTTT
-	TRBJ1-2	-	TRBV9	CASSVAWGSYGYTF	TGTGCCAGCAGCGTAGCTTGGGGGTCCTATGGCTACACCTTC
-	TRBJ2-1	many	TRBV7-2	CASSIEVGKLSEQFF	TGTGCCAGCAGCATAGAGGTCGGGAAGCTTAGTGAGCAGTTCTTC
TRBD1	TRBJ2-2	few	TRBV18	CASSPTGLTGELFF	TGTGCCAGCTCACCGACAGGGCTGACCGGGGAGCTGTTTTTT
-	TRBJ2-7	-	TRBV6-2/TRBV6-3	CASSYNSGRSGEQYF	TGTGCCAGCAGTTACAATTCGGGCAGATCGGGCGAGCAGTACTTC
-	TRBJ2-7	few	TRBV28	CASSPLYYEQYF	TGTGCCAGCAGTCCCCTATATTACGAGCAGTACTTC
-	TRBJ2-4	few	TRBV14	CASSQQGFRNIQYF	TGTGCCAGCAGCCAGCAGGGTTTTAGAAACATTCAGTACTTC
TRBD2	TRBJ2-1	-	TRBV24-1	CATSDSGRPSGSSYNEQFF	TGTGCCACCAGTGATTCGGGACGACCTAGCGGGAGCTCCTACAATGAGCAGTTCTTC
TRBD1	TRBJ1-6	-	TRBV20-1	CSARDSRTGVSPLHF	TGCAGTGCTAGAGACTCAAGGACAGGGGTCTCACCCCTCCACTTT
-	TRBJ2-1	few	TRBV20-1	CSASSPSTPTLYSEQFF	TGCAGTGCTAGCTCCCCTTCGACACCGACACTCTACAGTGAGCAGTTCTTC
-	TRBJ1-6	few	TRBV4-1	CASSQIRSNNSPLHF	TGCGCCAGCAGCCAAATCAGGTCAAATAATTCACCCCTCCACTTT
TRBD1	TRBJ1-5	-	TRBV7-6	CASAPWTGLNQPQHF	TGTGCCAGTGCCCCGTGGACAGGGCTTAATCAGCCCCAGCATTTT
-	TRBJ2-3	-	TRBV6-2/TRBV6-3	CASSYSMGNTDTQYF	TGTGCCAGCAGTTACTCGATGGGTAACACAGATACGCAGTATTTT
-	TRBJ1-3	-	TRBV27	CASRPTGGNTIYF	TGTGCCAGCAGGCCCACAGGGGGAAACACCATATATTTT
-	TRBJ2-2	few	TRBV7-9	CASSTWIKTNTGELFF	TGTGCCAGCAGCACATGGATCAAAACGAACACCGGGGAGCTGTTTTTT
-	TRBJ2-1	once	TRBV4-3	CASSQRKDLREQFF	TGCGCCAGCAGCCAACGTAAAGATCTCCGGGAGCAGTTCTTC
TRBD2	TRBJ2-7	-	TRBV6-2/TRBV6-3	CASSDLLAGVTYEQYF	TGTGCCAGCAGTGACCTACTAGCGGGGGTCACCTACGAGCAGTACTTC
TRBD2	TRBJ2-5	-	TRBV7-2	CASSSRLAGGLETQYF	TGTGCCAGCAGCTCGAGACTAGCGGGAGGTTTGGAGACCCAGTACTTC
-	TRBJ1-1	-	TRBV20-1	CSAWPVSTALRGGTEAFF	TGCAGTGCTTGGCCCGTATCCACGGCCCTTCGCGGGGGGACTGAAGCTTTCTTT
-	TRBJ2-1	-	TRBV6-5	CASSYGPTNEQFF	TGTGCCAGCAGTTACGGGCCTACCAATGAGCAGTTCTTC
-	TRBJ2-3	-	TRBV6-6	CASSSAQTGTDTQYF	TGTGCCAGCAGTTCTGCCCAGACGGGGACAGATACGCAGTATTTT
-	TRBJ1-2	-	TRBV7-2	CASSYFRESYGYTF	TGTGCCAGCAGTTACTTTAGGGAGAGCTATGGCTACACCTTC
-	TRBJ1-2	many	TRBV7-6	CASSLAPGRNYGYTF	TGTGCCAGCAGCTTAGCTCCGGGACGGAACTATGGCTACACCTTC
-	TRBJ1-1	-	TRBV7-2	CASSLAPVGATEAFF	TGTGCCAGCAGCTTAGCGCCTGTAGGGGCCACTGAAGCTTTCTTT
TRBD1	TRBJ2-1	once	TRBV6-8	CASSYRDRGNEQFF	TGTGCCAGCAGTTACCGGGACAGGGGAAATGAGCAGTTCTTC
-	TRBJ2-2	few	TRBV2	CASSLKRAGELFF	TGTGCCAGCAGTCTGAAACGGGCCGGGGAGCTGTTTTTT
TRBD1	TRBJ1-3	-	TRBV7-8	CASSLFGQGALGNTIYF	TGTGCCAGCAGCTTATTCGGACAGGGGGCGTTGGGAAACACCATATATTTT
-	TRBJ2-1	-	TRBV27	CASSLSEGRQFF	TGTGCCAGCAGTTTATCGGAGGGTCGGCAGTTCTTC
-	TRBJ1-6	-	TRBV20-1	CSARDRVSGDSPLHF	TGCAGTGCTAGAGATCGTGTCTCGGGGGATTCACCCCTCCACTTT
-	TRBJ2-5	-	TRBV28	CASSPRGSQETQYF	TGTGCCAGCTCACCCAGGGGAAGCCAAGAGACCCAGTACTTC
TRBD1	TRBJ1-1	few	TRBV4-1	CASSKDRDYTEAFF	TGCGCCAGCAGCAAGGACAGGGATTACACTGAAGCTTTCTTT
-	TRBJ1-6	many	TRBV7-2	CASSANSNSPLHF	TGTGCCAGCAGCGCGAACTCTAATTCACCCCTCCACTTT
TRBD1	TRBJ2-5	-	TRBV7-3	CASSLRVSGTGFLVVRETQYF	TGTGCCAGCAGCTTAAGGGTTTCCGGGACAGGATTTCTGGTGGTGCGAGAGACCCAGTACTTC
-	TRBJ2-2	-	TRBV19	CASSTAAESASLFF	TGTGCCAGTAGTACCGCCGCAGAAAGTGCATCGCTGTTTTTT
-	TRBJ2-6	many	TRBV7-2	CASSFSLGTGANVLTF	TGTGCCAGCAGCTTCAGCCTAGGGACTGGGGCCAACGTCCTGACTTTC
TRBD2	TRBJ2-1	few	TRBV2	CASSFVGLLEAYNEQFF	TGTGCCAGCAGTTTTGTGGGACTACTCGAAGCGTACAATGAGCAGTTCTTC